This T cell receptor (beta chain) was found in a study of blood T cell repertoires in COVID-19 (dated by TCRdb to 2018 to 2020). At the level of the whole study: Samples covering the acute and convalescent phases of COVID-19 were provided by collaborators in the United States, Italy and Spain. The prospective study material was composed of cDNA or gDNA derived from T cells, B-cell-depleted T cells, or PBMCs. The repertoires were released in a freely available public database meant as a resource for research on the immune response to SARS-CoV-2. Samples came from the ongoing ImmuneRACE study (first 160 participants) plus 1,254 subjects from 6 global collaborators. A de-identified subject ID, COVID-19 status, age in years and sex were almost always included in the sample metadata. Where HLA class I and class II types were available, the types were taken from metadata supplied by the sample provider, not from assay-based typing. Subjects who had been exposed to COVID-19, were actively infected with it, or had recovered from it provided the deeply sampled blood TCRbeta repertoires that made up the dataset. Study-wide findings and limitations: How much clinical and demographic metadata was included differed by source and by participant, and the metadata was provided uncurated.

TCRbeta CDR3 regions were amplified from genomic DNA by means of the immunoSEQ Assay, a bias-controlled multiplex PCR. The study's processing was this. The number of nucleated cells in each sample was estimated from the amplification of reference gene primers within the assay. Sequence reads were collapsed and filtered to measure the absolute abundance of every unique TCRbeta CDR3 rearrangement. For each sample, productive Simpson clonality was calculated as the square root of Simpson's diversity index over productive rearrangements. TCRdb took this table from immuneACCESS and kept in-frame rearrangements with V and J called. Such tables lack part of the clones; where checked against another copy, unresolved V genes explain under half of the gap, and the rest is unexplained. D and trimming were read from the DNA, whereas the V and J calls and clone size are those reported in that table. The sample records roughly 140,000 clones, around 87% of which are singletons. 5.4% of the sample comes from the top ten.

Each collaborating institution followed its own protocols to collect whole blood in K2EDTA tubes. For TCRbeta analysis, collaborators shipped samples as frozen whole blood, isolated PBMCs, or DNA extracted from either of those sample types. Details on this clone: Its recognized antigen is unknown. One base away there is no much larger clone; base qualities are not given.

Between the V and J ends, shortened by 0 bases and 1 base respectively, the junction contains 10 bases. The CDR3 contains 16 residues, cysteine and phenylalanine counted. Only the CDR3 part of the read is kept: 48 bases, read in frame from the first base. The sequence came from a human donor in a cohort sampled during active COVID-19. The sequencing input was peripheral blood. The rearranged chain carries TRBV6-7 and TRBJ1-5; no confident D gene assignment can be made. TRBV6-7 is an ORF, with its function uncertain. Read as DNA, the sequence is TGTGCCAGCAGTTACTCGATTGTGGCAAGCAATCAGCCCCAGCATTTT. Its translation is CASSYSIVASNQPQHF.